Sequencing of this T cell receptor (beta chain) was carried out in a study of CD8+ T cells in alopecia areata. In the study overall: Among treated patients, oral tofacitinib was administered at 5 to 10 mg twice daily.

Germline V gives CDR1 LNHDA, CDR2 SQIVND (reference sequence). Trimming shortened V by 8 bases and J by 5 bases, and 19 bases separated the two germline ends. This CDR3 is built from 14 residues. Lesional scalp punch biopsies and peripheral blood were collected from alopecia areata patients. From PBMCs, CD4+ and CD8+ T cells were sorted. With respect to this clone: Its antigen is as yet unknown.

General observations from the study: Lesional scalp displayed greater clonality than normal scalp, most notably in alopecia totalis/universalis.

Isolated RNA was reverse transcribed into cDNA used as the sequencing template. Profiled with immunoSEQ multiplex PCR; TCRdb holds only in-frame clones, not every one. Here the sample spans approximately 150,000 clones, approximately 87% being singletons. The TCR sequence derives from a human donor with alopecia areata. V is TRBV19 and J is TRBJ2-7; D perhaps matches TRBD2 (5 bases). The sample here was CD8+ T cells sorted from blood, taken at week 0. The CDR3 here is CASAPRVTDHEQYF. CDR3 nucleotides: TGTGCCAGTGCCCCGCGGGTAACGGACCACGAGCAGTACTTC.